This T cell receptor (beta chain) was profiled in a study of T cells in Graves' hyperthyroidism and ophthalmopathy. Authors of the study amplified TCR beta CDR3 regions from RNA transcripts. The HTBI primer set served for first-round RT-PCR of the TCR CDR3. TCRdb reprocessed the multiplex PCR reads via MiXCR and lists one record per CDR3 protein. The sample consists of around 690,000 distinct CDR3 sequences, around a sixth of them appearing once. Germline CDR1 and CDR2: SGHVS and FQNEAQ. The CDR3 is 16 residues long. Trimming pared 5 bases from V and 3 bases from J, leaving 20 bases between. There are many counts of this clonotype.

This TCR derives from a middle-aged man with Graves' hyperthyroidism. J is TRBJ2-7 and V is TRBV7-8; no reliable D call. Sequenced: blood. The CDR3 DNA reads as TGTGCCAGCAGCCTAATGACTGGTCGCTTGATCTACGAGCAGTACTTC. This gives the protein CASSLMTGRLIYEQYF.